Listed here are 17 T cell receptor beta chains from one sample, sequenced in a study of cytomegalovirus exposure and HLA in healthy donors. TCRdb's copy holds only in-frame clones and misses some; the assay was immunoSEQ multiplex PCR. The table has about 270,000 clones, approximately 86% seen once. The sequencing sample was made of PBMCs. These receptors were obtained from a woman aged 18-30 years in good health and CMV-seronegative.

The chain joins TRBV19 to TRBJ1-2, with D possibly matching TRBD1 (6 bases). V was clipped by 5 bases and J by 6 bases, with 19 bases between them. From germline, CDR1 is LNHDA and CDR2 SQIVND (reference sequence). This CDR3 region has 15 residues. CDR3 sequence: CASSSTGPLGHGYTF. CDR3 nucleotides: TGTGCCAGTAGTTCCACAGGGCCGCTGGGTCATGGCTACACCTTC. The complete variable domain, with remaining parts taken from reference TRBV19 and TRBJ1-2, reads DGGITQSPKYLFRKEGQNVTLSCEQNLNHDAMYWYRQDPGQGLRLIYYSQIVNDFQKGDIAEGYSVSREKKESFPLTVTSAQKNPTAFYLCASSSTGPLGHGYTFGSGTRLTVV.

This chain links TRBV6-5 with TRBJ2-7, with TRBD2 identical over 8 bases. Germline assignment: CDR1 MNHEY and CDR2 SVGAGI. V shed 0 bases, J shed 5 bases, and the junction held 9 bases outside the gene matches. The CDR3 loop spans 16 amino acids. The CDR3 DNA sequence: TGTGCCAGCAGTTACTCCTCGGCAGGGACTAGGAACGAGCAGTACTTC. Translation: CASSYSSAGTRNEQYF.

This clone appeared once. The chain links TRBV19 to TRBJ2-7; TRBD1 matches at 8 bases. The CDR3 is made up of 13 amino acids. With 6 bases clipped from V and 7 bases from J, the junction kept 8 bases outside the gene matches. Per the germline V gene, CDR1 is LNHDA and CDR2 is SQIVND (reference sequence). The CDR3 reads CASSLTGAGEQYF. As DNA, the CDR3 is TGTGCCAGTAGCCTGACAGGGGCCGGAGAGCAGTACTTC.

The chain combines TRBV7-2 with TRBJ2-3; 8 bases fit TRBD2. The CDR3 length is 17 residues. J lost 1 base, V lost 5 bases, and 11 bases had no gene match. Per germline, CDR1 SGHTA and CDR2 FQGNSA. The chain's CDR3 is CASSRRGLAPRTDTQYF. The CDR3 coding sequence is TGTGCCAGCAGCCGCAGAGGACTAGCCCCGCGCACAGATACGCAGTATTTT.

The chain employs TRBV5-1 and TRBJ1-2; D uncertain. Germline CDR1 SGHRS, CDR2 YFSETQ. Trimming took 0 bases from V and 3 from J, leaving 18 bases between them. The CDR3 has 17 amino acids. CDR3 amino acids: CASSLGILTVRDYGYTF. CDR3 nucleotide sequence: TGCGCCAGCAGCTTGGGCATTCTCACGGTGAGAGACTATGGCTACACCTTC.

The CDR3 coding sequence is TGTGCCAGTAGGGGGACAGGGAACACCGGGGAGCTGTTTTTT. Translation gives CASRGTGNTGELFF. The rearrangement links TRBV19 to TRBJ2-2, with 8 bases matching TRBD1. The germline CDR1 and CDR2 sequences are LNHDA and SQIVND (reference sequence). The CDR3 has 14 amino acids. The V segment lost 6 bases and the J segment 1 base; nucleotides outside the gene matches: 1.

The chain links TRBV19 to TRBJ2-3; 15 bases are shared with TRBD2. This CDR3 contains 19 residues. V shed 7 bases, J shed 4 bases, and the junction held 15 bases outside the gene matches. Germline CDR1 is LNHDA and CDR2 is SQIVND (reference sequence). CDR3 in amino acids: CASTPGLAGGRTRADTQYF. CDR3 DNA: TGTGCCAGTACCCCGGGACTAGCGGGGGGACGCACGAGGGCAGATACGCAGTATTTT. The whole variable domain, remainder taken from reference TRBV19 and TRBJ2-3, is DGGITQSPKYLFRKEGQNVTLSCEQNLNHDAMYWYRQDPGQGLRLIYYSQIVNDFQKGDIAEGYSVSREKKESFPLTVTSAQKNPTAFYLCASTPGLAGGRTRADTQYFGPGTRLTVL.

CDR3 residues: CAISDPVYWEQYF. The CDR3, as DNA: TGTGCCATCAGTGACCCCGTCTATTGGGAGCAGTACTTC. The chain links TRBV10-3 to TRBJ2-7, with D unresolved. The CDR3 has 13 amino acids. V lost 3 bases, J lost 7 bases, and 13 bases lay in between. Germline V gene lookup returns CDR1 ENHRY and CDR2 SYGVKD.

This rearrangement joins TRBV9 to TRBJ2-1, with D maybe TRBD2 (6 bases). CDR1 SGDLS and CDR2 YYNGEE come from the germline V gene. The CDR3 is made up of 15 amino acids. Trimming shortened V by 4 bases and J by 4 bases, and 15 bases separated the two germline ends. As DNA, the CDR3 is TGTGCCAGCAGCTTAGGACTAAGCCGGTACAATGAGCAGTTCTTC. This codes for CASSLGLSRYNEQFF.

V and J are TRBV19 and TRBJ1-5, with 7 bases matching TRBD1. The CDR3 runs to 14 residues. V shed 4 bases, J shed 7 bases, and the junction held 7 bases outside the gene matches. CDR1 is LNHDA and CDR2 is SQIVND in the germline V gene (reference sequence). CDR3 residues: CASSTQGWEQPQHF. The CDR3 region has the DNA TGTGCCAGTAGTACACAGGGGTGGGAGCAGCCCCAGCATTTT.

This clone appeared once. This chain connects TRBV28 to TRBJ1-6, with 7 bases fitting TRBD1. Germline V lookup: CDR1 MDHEN, CDR2 SYDVKM. The CDR3 length is 17 residues. V lost 4 bases and J lost 5; bases outside the gene matches: 11. The CDR3 DNA sequence: TGTGCCAGCAGTTCCATGAGGGCAGGGGGACATAATTCACCCCTCCACTTT. Translated, it gives CASSSMRAGGHNSPLHF.

The chain has TRBV25-1 and TRBJ1-4; 7 bases are a match to TRBD1. The CDR3 sequence is 16 residues long. CDR1 is MGHDK and CDR2 is SYGVNS in the germline V gene. V was clipped by 3 bases and J by 8 bases; unmatched bases: 12. CDR3 nucleotides: TGTGCCAGCAGTGAGGGTAGACAGGGAGTAAGGGAAAAACTGTTTTTT. Its protein product is CASSEGRQGVREKLFF.

The chain couples TRBV27 to TRBJ2-1, with 7 bases fitting TRBD1. Trimming removed 1 base from V and 5 bases from J; junction bases left unmatched: 2. In germline, CDR1 is MNHEY, CDR2 SMNVEV (reference sequence). This CDR3 is built from 14 residues. CDR3 nucleotides: TGTGCCAGCAGTTTATGGGACAGCAACAATGAGCAGTTCTTC. This sequence encodes CASSLWDSNNEQFF.

The chain employs TRBV5-1 and TRBJ2-7, with D possibly TRBD2 on 6 matching bases. Germline CDR1 and CDR2: SGHRS and YFSETQ. V was clipped by 4 bases and J by 2 bases, with 13 bases between them. The CDR3 contains 14 residues. CDR3 in DNA: TGCGCCAGCAGCCCGGGGGACGGACCCTACGAGCAGTACTTC. Translated: CASSPGDGPYEQYF.

The V call is TRBV9, the J call TRBJ2-7, with 8 bases aligning to TRBD1. From germline, CDR1 is SGDLS and CDR2 YYNGEE. Trimming removed 3 bases from V and 4 bases from J; junction bases left unmatched: 9. The CDR3 spans 15 residues. CDR3 DNA: TGTGCCAGCAGCGCACTGGGACAGGCGACTTACGAGCAGTACTTC. Its translation: CASSALGQATYEQYF.

This rearrangement joins TRBV30 to TRBJ2-7, with 14 bases lining up with TRBD2. The CDR3 consists of 17 residues. The junction had 10 bases not matched to a gene; V was cut back by 0 bases and J by 6 bases. Germline CDR1 reads GTSNPN; CDR2 reads SVGIG (reference sequence). CDR3: CAWSVRLAGGPLFEQYF. The CDR3 region has the DNA TGTGCCTGGAGTGTACGACTAGCGGGAGGGCCGTTATTCGAGCAGTACTTC. Supplemented by reference TRBV30 and TRBJ2-7, the full variable domain reads SQTIHQWPATLVQPVGSPLSLECTVEGTSNPNLYWYRQAAGRGLQLLFYSVGIGQISSEVPQNLSASRPQDRQFILSSKKLLLSDSGFYLCAWSVRLAGGPLFEQYFGPGTRLTVT.

A note on this clone: At one boundary the junction diverges from the germline segment, which might be a read error. The genes are TRBV6-1 and TRBJ2-1; 9 nucleotides align to TRBD2. This CDR3 has 16 amino acids. From germline, CDR1 is MNHNS and CDR2 SASEGT. The DNA of the CDR3 is TGTGCCAGCAGTGAGTTCACTAGCGGGTCCTTCAATGAGCAGTTCTTC. This codes for CASSEFTSGSFNEQFF.